This record concerns one T cell receptor (beta chain) sequence. Its target antigen remains unknown. Base-call qualities are not available, and no considerably larger clone is one nucleotide away. The data were taken from a study of blood T cell repertoires in COVID-19 (dated by TCRdb to 2020 to 2022). Looking at the study overall: The collaborator samples originated in the United States, Italy and Spain and spanned the acute and convalescent phases of COVID-19. The material from the prospective study consisted of cDNA or gDNA derived from T cells, B-cell-depleted T cells, or PBMCs. The dataset comprised deeply sampled blood TCRbeta repertoires from subjects exposed to, actively infected with, or recovered from COVID-19. A freely available public database, intended as a resource for researchers studying the immune response to SARS-CoV-2, is where the repertoires were released. The samples were drawn from the first 160 participants of the ongoing ImmuneRACE study and from roughly 1,300 subjects provided by 6 global collaborators. Nearly every sample came with metadata listing a de-identified subject ID, COVID-19 status, age in years and sex. Where available, HLA class I and class II types were obtained from metadata supplied by the sample provider rather than from assay-based typing.

Measured from the cysteine to the phenylalanine, the CDR3 is 14 residues long. The only DNA kept is the CDR3, 42 bases in frame from the first base. V and J are trimmed by 6 bases and 8 bases, and the gene matches miss 11 bases of the junction. CDR1 and CDR2 (SNHLY, FYNNEI) derive from the germline V gene. General conclusions and limits of the study: The quantity of clinical and demographic metadata differed by source and by participant and was supplied without curation.

Participants in the prospective study were aged 18 to 89 years, lived in approximately 26 United States geographic areas, and enrolled through a virtual design. To assign participants to cohorts, the prospective study relied on clinical history that participants themselves reported in a screening survey and a study questionnaire. For ImmuneRACE Cohort 3, a participant was defined as recovered based on two consecutive negative NP/OP PCR tests, clearance by a healthcare professional, or resolution of symptoms. In the prospective study, whole blood, serum and a nasopharyngeal or oropharyngeal swab were collected from each participant by mobile phlebotomists. Additional blood draws and questionnaires over an approximately two-month period could optionally be provided by prospective study participants. Before DNA extraction, prospective study blood samples were shipped either frozen or at room temperature.

The immunoSEQ Assay, a bias-controlled multiplex PCR, was used to amplify TCRbeta CDR3 regions from genomic DNA. As for the authors' bioinformatics: Within the assay, amplification of reference gene primers was used to estimate how many nucleated cells each sample contained. To quantify the absolute abundance of each unique TCRbeta CDR3 rearrangement, sequence reads were collapsed and filtered. For each sample, productive Simpson clonality was calculated by taking the square root of Simpson's diversity index across productive rearrangements. TCRdb holds this immuneACCESS table with in-frame rearrangements only. Some clones are missing; in checked studies, unresolved V genes explain under half, and the rest has no known cause. The V and J calls and clone size were taken over from that table, and D and trimming were inferred from the DNA. The sample table holds 150,000 or so clones, of which 60% to 80% were seen once. 2.5% to 3% of the sample is held by the ten biggest clonotypes.

The sequenced sample was PBMCs or T cells enriched from blood (not recorded which). The clonotype was recovered from a woman in her forties or fifties who had recovered from COVID-19. The V and J genes are TRBV2 and TRBJ1-2; 8 of the junction bases match TRBD1. The CDR3 region reads CASRDPQGARGYTF. In nucleotide form, the sequence is TGTGCCAGCAGAGACCCTCAGGGGGCGCGAGGCTACACCTTC.